The clone carrying this T cell receptor (beta chain) was picked up many times. The antigen is undetermined. The data originate from a study of regulatory T cells in long-lasting Graves disease. On the study more broadly: Under 3 months of antithyroid drugs had been taken by newly diagnosed Graves' patients. Study conclusions and caveats: Persistent patients had a count of shared public clonotypes (around 2,500) that exceeded that of new patients (almost 1,000).

CDR1 LGHNA and CDR2 YNFKEQ come from the germline V gene. V was clipped by 3 bases and J by 6 bases, with 15 bases between them. The CDR3 runs 15 residues. Arm-PCR of CDR3 regions and iRepertoire HTBI primers were the basis on which TCR beta libraries were built. TCRdb processed the multiplex PCR reads anew with MiXCR; each CDR3 protein has one entry. The sample comprises some 250,000 distinct CDR3 sequences, around 20% of which are singletons, and about 15% rests with the top ten. Documented time point: newly diagnosed GD, antithyroid drugs for less than 3 months. PBMC-derived RNA was used for the TCR library.

The sequence was obtained from a female donor with Graves disease. The chain recombines TRBV4-2 with TRBJ2-1, with TRBD2 as a possible D gene (6 bases). The input for sequencing was peripheral blood mononuclear cells (PBMCs), taken at new diagnosis, from a patient treated with antithyroid drugs. The CDR3 is CASSQEGPGSNEQFF. The CDR3 DNA follows: TGTGCCAGCAGCCAGGAGGGACCCGGTTCCAATGAGCAGTTCTTC.